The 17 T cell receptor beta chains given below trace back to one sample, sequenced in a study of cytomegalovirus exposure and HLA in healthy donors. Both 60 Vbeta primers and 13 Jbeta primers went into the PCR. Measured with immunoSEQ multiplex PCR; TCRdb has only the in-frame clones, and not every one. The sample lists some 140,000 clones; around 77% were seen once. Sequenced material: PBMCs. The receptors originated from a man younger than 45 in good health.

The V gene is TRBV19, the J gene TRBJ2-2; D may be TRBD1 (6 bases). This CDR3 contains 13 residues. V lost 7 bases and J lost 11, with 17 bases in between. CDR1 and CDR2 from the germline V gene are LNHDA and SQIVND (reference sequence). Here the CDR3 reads CASTYVGGPELFF. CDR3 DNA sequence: TGTGCCAGTACCTACGTAGGGGGTCCTGAGCTGTTTTTT.

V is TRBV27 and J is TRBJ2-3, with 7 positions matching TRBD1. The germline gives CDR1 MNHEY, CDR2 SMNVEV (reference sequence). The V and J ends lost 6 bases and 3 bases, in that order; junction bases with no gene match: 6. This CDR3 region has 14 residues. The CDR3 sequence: CASRRQGWTDTQYF. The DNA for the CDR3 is TGTGCCAGCAGGAGACAGGGCTGGACAGATACGCAGTATTTT.

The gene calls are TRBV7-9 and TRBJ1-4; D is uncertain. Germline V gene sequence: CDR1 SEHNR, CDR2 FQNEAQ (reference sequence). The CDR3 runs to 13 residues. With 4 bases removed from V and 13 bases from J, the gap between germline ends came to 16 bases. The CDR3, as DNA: TGTGCCAGCAGCTCCCCCGCCGGCGGCGGACTGTTTTTT. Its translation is CASSSPAGGGLFF.

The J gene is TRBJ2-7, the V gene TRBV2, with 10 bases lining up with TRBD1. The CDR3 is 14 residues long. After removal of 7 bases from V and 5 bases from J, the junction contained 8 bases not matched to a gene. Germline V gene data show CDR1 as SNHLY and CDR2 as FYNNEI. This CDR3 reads CASKGGTGVDEQYF. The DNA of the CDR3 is TGTGCCAGCAAAGGGGGGACAGGGGTCGACGAGCAGTACTTC.

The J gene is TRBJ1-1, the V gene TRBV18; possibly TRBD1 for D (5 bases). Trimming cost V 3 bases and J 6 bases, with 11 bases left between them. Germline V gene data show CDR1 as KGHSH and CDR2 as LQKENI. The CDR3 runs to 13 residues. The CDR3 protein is CASSPRTGAEAFF. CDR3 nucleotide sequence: TGTGCCAGCTCACCCCGGACGGGGGCTGAAGCTTTCTTT.

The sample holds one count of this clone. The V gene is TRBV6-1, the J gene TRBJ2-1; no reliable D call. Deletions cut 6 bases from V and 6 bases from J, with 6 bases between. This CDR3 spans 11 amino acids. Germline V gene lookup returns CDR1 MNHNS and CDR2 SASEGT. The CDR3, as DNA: TGTGCCAGCAGGACACGCAATGAGCAGTTCTTC. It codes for CASRTRNEQFF.

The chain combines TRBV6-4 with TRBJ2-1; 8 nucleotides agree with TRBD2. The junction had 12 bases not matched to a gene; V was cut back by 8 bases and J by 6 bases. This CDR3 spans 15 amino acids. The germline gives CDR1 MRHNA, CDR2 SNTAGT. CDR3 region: CASFKKRELFNEQFF. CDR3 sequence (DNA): TGTGCCAGCTTCAAAAAGCGGGAGCTGTTCAATGAGCAGTTCTTC.

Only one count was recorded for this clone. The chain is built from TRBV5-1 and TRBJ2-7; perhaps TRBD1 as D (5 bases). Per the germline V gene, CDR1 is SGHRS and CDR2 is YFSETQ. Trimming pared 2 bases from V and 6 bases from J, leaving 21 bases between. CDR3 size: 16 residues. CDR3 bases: TGCGCCAGCAGCTTAGTAGGTGGACCCCAGGGCTCCGAGCAGTACTTC. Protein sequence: CASSLVGGPQGSEQYF.

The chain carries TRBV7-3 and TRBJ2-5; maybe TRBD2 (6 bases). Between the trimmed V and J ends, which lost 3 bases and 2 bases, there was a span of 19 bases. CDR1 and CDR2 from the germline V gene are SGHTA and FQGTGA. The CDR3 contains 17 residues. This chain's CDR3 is CASSFLLRGEAQETQYF. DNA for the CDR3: TGTGCCAGCAGCTTCCTCCTCCGAGGGGAGGCTCAAGAGACCCAGTACTTC. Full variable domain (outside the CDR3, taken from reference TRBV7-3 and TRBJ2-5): GAGVSQTPSNKVTEKGKYVELRCDPISGHTALYWYRQSLGQGPEFLIYFQGTGAADDSGLPNDRFFAVRPEGSVSTLKIQRTERGDSAVYLCASSFLLRGEAQETQYFGPGTRLLVL.

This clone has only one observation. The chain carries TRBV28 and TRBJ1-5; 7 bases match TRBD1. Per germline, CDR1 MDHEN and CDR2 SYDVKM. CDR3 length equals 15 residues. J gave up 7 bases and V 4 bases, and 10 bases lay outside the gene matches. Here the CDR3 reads CASSSAGGFGQPQHF. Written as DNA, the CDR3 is TGTGCCAGCAGTTCCGCAGGGGGATTCGGGCAGCCCCAGCATTTT.

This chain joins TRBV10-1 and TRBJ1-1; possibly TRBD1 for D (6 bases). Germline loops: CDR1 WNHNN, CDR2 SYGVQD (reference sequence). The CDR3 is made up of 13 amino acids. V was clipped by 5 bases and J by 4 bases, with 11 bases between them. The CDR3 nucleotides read TGCGCCAGCAGTATTGGGACAAGCACTGAAGCTTTCTTT. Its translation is CASSIGTSTEAFF.

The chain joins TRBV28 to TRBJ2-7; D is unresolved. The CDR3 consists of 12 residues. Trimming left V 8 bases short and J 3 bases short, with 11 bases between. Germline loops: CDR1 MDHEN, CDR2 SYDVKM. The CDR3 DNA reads TGTGCCAGCGAAAGCGTACACTACGAGCAGTACTTC. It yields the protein CASESVHYEQYF.

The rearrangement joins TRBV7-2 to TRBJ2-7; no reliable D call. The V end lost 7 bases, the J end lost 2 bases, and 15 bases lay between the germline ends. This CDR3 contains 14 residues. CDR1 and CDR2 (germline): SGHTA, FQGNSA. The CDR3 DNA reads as TGTGCCAGCACCTTCGCCAGGTCTACCTACGAGCAGTACTTC. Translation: CASTFARSTYEQYF.

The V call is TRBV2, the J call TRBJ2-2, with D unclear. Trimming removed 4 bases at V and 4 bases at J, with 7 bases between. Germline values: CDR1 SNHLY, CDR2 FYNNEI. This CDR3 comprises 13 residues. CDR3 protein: CASSVSFTGELFF. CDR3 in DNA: TGTGCCAGCAGTGTGAGTTTCACCGGGGAGCTGTTTTTT.

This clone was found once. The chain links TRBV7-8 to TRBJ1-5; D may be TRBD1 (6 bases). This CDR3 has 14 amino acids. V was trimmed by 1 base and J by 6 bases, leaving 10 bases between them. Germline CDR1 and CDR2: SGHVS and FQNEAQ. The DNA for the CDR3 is TGTGCCAGCAGCTTAGGCACAGGGCCTCAGCCCCAGCATTTT. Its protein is CASSLGTGPQPQHF.

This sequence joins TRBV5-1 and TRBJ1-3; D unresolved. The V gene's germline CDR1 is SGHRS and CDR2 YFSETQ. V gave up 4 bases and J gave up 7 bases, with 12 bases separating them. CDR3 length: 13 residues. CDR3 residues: CASSRLSGNTIYF. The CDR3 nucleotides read TGCGCCAGCAGCCGCCTCTCCGGGAACACCATATATTTT.

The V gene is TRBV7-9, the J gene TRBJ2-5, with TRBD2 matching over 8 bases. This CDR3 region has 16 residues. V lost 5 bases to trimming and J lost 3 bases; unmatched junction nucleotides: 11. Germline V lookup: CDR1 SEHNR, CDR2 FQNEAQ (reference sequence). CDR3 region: CASSPEGLAAEETQYF. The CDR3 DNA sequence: TGTGCCAGCAGCCCTGAAGGACTAGCTGCGGAAGAGACCCAGTACTTC.